This T cell receptor beta chain was documented in a study of a mutant IDH1 vaccine in newly diagnosed glioma. This sample's time point: week 23, last vaccination. What each vaccine dose contained was 300 ug of mutant IDH1 20-mer peptide, accompanied by topical imiquimod. Some clones are missing from TCRdb's copy, which holds only in-frame ones; the method was immunoSEQ multiplex PCR. Among 82,000 or so clones listed, approximately 85% were seen once. The germline gives CDR1 SGHNT, CDR2 YYREEE (reference sequence). The CDR3 runs 14 residues. With 0 bases removed from V and 3 bases from J, the gap between germline ends came to 10 bases. In regard to this clone: Its antigen is unidentified.

The chain recombines TRBV5-4 with TRBJ2-7, with D unclear. The sample was PBMCs, taken from a glioma patient whose treatment included an IDH1 peptide vaccine. This TCR was sampled from a man aged 30-40 years with glioma. Some clones in this sample may be carry-over from other donors' samples. The CDR3 nucleotides are TGTGCCAGCAGCTTGGTGGGCCCGGGCTACGAGCAGTACTTC. This gives the protein CASSLVGPGYEQYF.